The clone carrying this TCR beta chain was found many times. Its matching antigen is unknown. This record belongs to a study of spatial heterogeneity in lung cancer. On the study more broadly: The donors comprised some 70 untreated early-stage non-small cell lung cancer patients. PBMC samples from follow-up, when available, were sequenced at a median of roughly two years post-resection.

TCRdb reprocessed the 5' RACE reads with MiXCR, giving one entry per CDR3 protein. Among under 150,000 distinct CDR3 sequences listed, more than 10% were seen once. Findings of the study overall: More often at tumor resection than at routine follow-up, ubiquitous expanded tumor TCRs were detected in the blood.

The CDR3 is 12 amino acids. Germline V gene sequence: CDR1 SEHNR, CDR2 FQNEAQ (reference sequence). Trimming left V 8 bases short and J 0 bases short, with 6 bases between. Time point of the sample: blood at routine non-recurrence follow-up after resection. This specimen was PBMCs, taken at follow-up. The rearrangement uses TRBV7-9 and TRBJ2-3; D not certain. This sequence originates from a female donor with early-stage non-small cell lung cancer. CDR3 in DNA: TGTGCCAGCGGTACTAGCACAGATACGCAGTATTTT. Protein sequence: CASGTSTDTQYF. The whole variable domain, remainder taken from reference TRBV7-9 and TRBJ2-3, is DTGVSQNPRHKITKRGQNVTFRCDPISEHNRLYWYRQTLGQGPEFLTYFQNEAQLEKSRLLSDRFSAERPKGSFSTLEIQRTEQGDSAMYLCASGTSTDTQYFGPGTRLTVL.